The 20 T cell receptor beta chains below were found in one sample sequenced in a study of blood T cell repertoires in COVID-19. Profiled with immunoSEQ multiplex PCR; TCRdb holds only in-frame clones, not every one. The repertoire has more than 350,000 clones, roughly 86% of them found once; the top ten carry roughly 10%. What was sequenced was peripheral blood. The source of these receptors is a woman younger than 45 with COVID-19, enrolled during active disease.

As DNA, the CDR3 is TGCGCCAGCAGCTTGAGGGGATTCGTCTACGAGCAGTACTTC. As protein: CASSLRGFVYEQYF. The chain is built from TRBV5-1 and TRBJ2-7; tentatively, D is TRBD1 (5 bases). Germline lookup yields CDR1 SGHRS and CDR2 YFSETQ. The CDR3 has 14 amino acids. Trimming stripped 1 base from V and 3 bases from J, with 11 bases between.

This clone was seen only once. The chain has TRBV28 and TRBJ2-2, with 8 bases aligning to TRBD1. The V segment lost 1 base and the J segment 4 bases; nucleotides outside the gene matches: 5. This CDR3 contains 16 residues. CDR1 and CDR2 (germline): MDHEN, SYDVKM. DNA for the CDR3: TGTGCCAGCAGTTTATCTCCGACAGGGGTCACCGGGGAGCTGTTTTTT. The encoded protein is CASSLSPTGVTGELFF.

V gene TRBV19 combines with J gene TRBJ2-5; D may be TRBD1 (6 bases). Germline loops: CDR1 LNHDA, CDR2 SQIVND (reference sequence). The CDR3 spans 14 residues. V gave up 1 base and J gave up 3 bases, with 9 bases separating them. In DNA, the CDR3 is TGTGCCAGTAGTATAGGGTCAGGGGAAGAGACCCAGTACTTC. It translates to CASSIGSGEETQYF. Based on the CDR3 plus reference TRBV19 and TRBJ2-5, the full variable domain is DGGITQSPKYLFRKEGQNVTLSCEQNLNHDAMYWYRQDPGQGLRLIYYSQIVNDFQKGDIAEGYSVSREKKESFPLTVTSAQKNPTAFYLCASSIGSGEETQYFGPGTRLLVL.

This rearrangement joins TRBV4-1 to TRBJ2-1; TRBD2 aligns across 7 bases. Trimming took 0 bases from V and 4 from J; bases not matched to a gene: 6. Germline V lookup: CDR1 MGHRA, CDR2 YSYEKL. The CDR3 totals 16 residues. The CDR3 DNA reads as TGCGCCAGCAGCCAAGATTATACTAGCGCTTACAATGAGCAGTTCTTC. It specifies CASSQDYTSAYNEQFF.

A note on this clone: At the DNA level, this CDR3 is encoded by other sequences in the same sample as well. The chain recombines TRBV10-3 with TRBJ1-1; D ambiguous. The V end lost 4 bases, the J end lost 4 bases, and 4 bases lay between the germline ends. The CDR3 spans 11 residues. In germline, CDR1 is ENHRY, CDR2 SYGVKD. CDR3 in amino acids: CAISGGTEAFF. In DNA form, the CDR3 reads TGTGCCATCAGTGGCGGCACTGAAGCTTTCTTT.

This clone appeared a single time. The rearrangement joins TRBV6-1 to TRBJ1-2, with a weak D call TRBD1 (6 bases). Trimming cost V 2 bases and J 8 bases, with 9 bases left between them. The CDR3 is made up of 12 amino acids. Germline assignment: CDR1 MNHNS and CDR2 SASEGT. The CDR3 is CASSEQGNGYTF. The CDR3 coding sequence is TGTGCCAGCAGTGAACAGGGGAACGGCTACACCTTC.

V gene TRBV28 combines with J gene TRBJ2-7; 10 bases map to TRBD2. Germline values: CDR1 MDHEN, CDR2 SYDVKM. Trimming took 6 bases from V and 2 from J; bases not matched to a gene: 7. The CDR3 runs to 15 residues. The CDR3 region is CASSPGTSAAYEQYF. The CDR3, as DNA: TGTGCCAGCAGCCCCGGGACTAGCGCTGCCTACGAGCAGTACTTC.

The chain is built from TRBV15 and TRBJ2-3, with D possibly being TRBD2 (7 bases). This CDR3 comprises 15 residues. The germline CDR1 and CDR2 sequences are LNHNV and YYDKDF (reference sequence). V gave up 3 bases and J gave up 6 bases, with 16 bases separating them. CDR3 nucleotide sequence: TGTGCCACCAGCAGCCGAGAGGGGGGGGCGGATACGCAGTATTTT. Translated: CATSSREGGADTQYF. Drawing the rest from reference TRBV15 and TRBJ2-3, the complete variable domain is DAMVIQNPRYQVTQFGKPVTLSCSQTLNHNVMYWYQQKSSQAPKLLFHYYDKDFNNEADTPDNFQSRRPNTSFCFLDIRSPGLGDTAMYLCATSSREGGADTQYFGPGTRLTVL.

The chain combines TRBV28 with TRBJ2-3; no firm D call. CDR3 length: 14 amino acids. V shed 5 bases and J shed 2 bases, with 11 bases lying between them. CDR1 is MDHEN, CDR2 SYDVKM, per germline. In DNA, the CDR3 is TGTGCCAGCAGTCCCCCGTTACTCACAGATACGCAGTATTTT. This sequence encodes CASSPPLLTDTQYF.

The V call is TRBV4-3, the J call TRBJ2-7, with a possible D match to TRBD2 (6 bases). V lost 8 bases to trimming and J lost 5 bases, with 25 bases between them. This CDR3 is built from 16 residues. Germline loops: CDR1 LGHNA, CDR2 YSLEER. The CDR3 spells CASSSGVGGGRDEQYF. The CDR3 DNA follows: TGCGCCAGCTCATCCGGGGTTGGGGGAGGCCGGGACGAGCAGTACTTC.

The J gene is TRBJ2-3, the V gene TRBV7-2; D is undetermined. Germline values: CDR1 SGHTA, CDR2 FQGNSA. Trimming took off 5 bases at V and 6 bases at J, with 15 bases between the two ends. The CDR3 sequence is 14 residues long. The CDR3 region is CASSPSVVEDTQYF. CDR3 nucleotides: TGTGCCAGCAGCCCCAGCGTTGTGGAGGATACGCAGTATTTT.

CDR3 region: CASSQPRGGRGSYNEQFF. The CDR3 bases are TGTGCCAGCAGCCAACCCCGCGGCGGGAGGGGCTCCTACAATGAGCAGTTCTTC. The chain uses TRBV5-4 and TRBJ2-1, with TRBD2 matching 9 bases. The length of the CDR3 is 18 residues. V dropped 4 bases and J dropped 0; count of bases not matched to a gene: 11. Germline V gives CDR1 SGHNT, CDR2 YYREEE (reference sequence).

V and J are TRBV15 and TRBJ2-7; D uncertain. The CDR3 sequence is 14 residues long. Trimming cost V 0 bases and J 3 bases, with 9 bases left between them. Germline V gene sequence: CDR1 LNHNV, CDR2 YYDKDF (reference sequence). The CDR3 bases are TGTGCCACCAGCAGAGATCCTCCGGGCTACGAGCAGTACTTC. Its translation: CATSRDPPGYEQYF.

This clone turned up a few times. The J gene is TRBJ2-1, the V gene TRBV5-4, with TRBD2 matching over 7 bases. The CDR3 sequence is 14 residues long. Unmatched junction bases numbered 5, after V lost 0 bases and J lost 8 bases. Germline CDR1 is SGHNT and CDR2 is YYREEE (reference sequence). The DNA for the CDR3 is TGTGCCAGCAGCTTGGGGGCGGGAGTGCATGAGCAGTTCTTC. It codes for CASSLGAGVHEQFF. Looking up the rest from reference TRBV5-4 and TRBJ2-1 gives the full variable domain: ETGVTQSPTHLIKTRGQQVTLRCSSQSGHNTVSWYQQALGQGPQFIFQYYREEENGRGNFPPRFSGLQFPNYSSELNVNALELDDSALYLCASSLGAGVHEQFFGPGTRLTVL.

The rearrangement joins TRBV9 to TRBJ2-3; TRBD1 is a possible D gene (5 bases). The CDR3 has 13 amino acids. Looked up from germline, CDR1 is SGDLS and CDR2 is YYNGEE. Trimming removed 3 bases from V and 9 bases from J, with 14 bases in between. This CDR3 reads CASSAGAARTQYF. For the CDR3, the DNA is TGTGCCAGCAGCGCTGGGGCAGCGCGGACGCAGTATTTT.

As regards this clone: The identical CDR3 is also encoded by other nucleotide sequences in the sample. The chain joins TRBV18 to TRBJ2-5; perhaps TRBD1 as D (6 bases). This CDR3 region has 13 residues. The V end lost 3 bases, the J end lost 2 bases, and 7 bases lay between the germline ends. Germline CDR1 KGHSH, CDR2 LQKENI. Written as DNA, the CDR3 is TGTGCCAGCTCACCTGGACAGCAAGAGACCCAGTACTTC. This codes for CASSPGQQETQYF.

V usage is TRBV18 and J usage is TRBJ2-2, with unresolved D. V was clipped by 0 bases and J by 6 bases, with 5 bases between them. This CDR3 contains 13 residues. Germline CDR1 reads KGHSH; CDR2 reads LQKENI. The CDR3 sequence is CASSPPISGELFF. The CDR3 coding sequence is TGTGCCAGCTCACCACCTATTTCCGGGGAGCTGTTTTTT.

This clone was observed a few times. This CDR3 is also generated by other DNA sequences in the sample. CDR3 sequence (DNA): TGTGCCAGTAGTATAGGGACAGCTACTGAAGCTTTCTTT. Its protein is CASSIGTATEAFF. The chain carries TRBV19 and TRBJ1-1; perhaps TRBD1 as D (6 bases). The CDR3 sequence is 13 residues long. The V end was cut by 1 base, the J end by 5 bases, with 8 bases between. CDR1 and CDR2 from the germline V gene are LNHDA and SQIVND (reference sequence). The full variable domain, rest sourced from reference TRBV19 and TRBJ1-1, is DGGITQSPKYLFRKEGQNVTLSCEQNLNHDAMYWYRQDPGQGLRLIYYSQIVNDFQKGDIAEGYSVSREKKESFPLTVTSAQKNPTAFYLCASSIGTATEAFFGQGTRLTVV.

The chain has TRBV2 and TRBJ1-5; possibly TRBD1 for D (6 bases). Per germline, CDR1 SNHLY and CDR2 FYNNEI. The CDR3 runs to 15 residues. V was clipped by 8 bases and J by 4 bases, with 18 bases between them. The CDR3 loop is CASGNEGGGNQPQHF. The CDR3 nucleotides read TGTGCCAGCGGCAACGAGGGAGGGGGGAATCAGCCCCAGCATTTT.

This clone showed up just a few times. The J gene is TRBJ2-3, the V gene TRBV7-9, with D maybe TRBD2 (6 bases). The V end was cut by 7 bases, the J end by 0 bases, with 20 bases between. This CDR3 contains 17 residues. CDR1 and CDR2 from the germline V gene are SEHNR and FQNEAQ (reference sequence). The DNA of the CDR3 is TGTGCCAGCAATGGGTTAGCGGAACTCACTAGCACAGATACGCAGTATTTT. It codes for CASNGLAELTSTDTQYF. Full variable domain (missing parts from reference TRBV7-9 and TRBJ2-3): DTGVSQNPRHKITKRGQNVTFRCDPISEHNRLYWYRQTLGQGPEFLTYFQNEAQLEKSRLLSDRFSAERPKGSFSTLEIQRTEQGDSAMYLCASNGLAELTSTDTQYFGPGTRLTVL.